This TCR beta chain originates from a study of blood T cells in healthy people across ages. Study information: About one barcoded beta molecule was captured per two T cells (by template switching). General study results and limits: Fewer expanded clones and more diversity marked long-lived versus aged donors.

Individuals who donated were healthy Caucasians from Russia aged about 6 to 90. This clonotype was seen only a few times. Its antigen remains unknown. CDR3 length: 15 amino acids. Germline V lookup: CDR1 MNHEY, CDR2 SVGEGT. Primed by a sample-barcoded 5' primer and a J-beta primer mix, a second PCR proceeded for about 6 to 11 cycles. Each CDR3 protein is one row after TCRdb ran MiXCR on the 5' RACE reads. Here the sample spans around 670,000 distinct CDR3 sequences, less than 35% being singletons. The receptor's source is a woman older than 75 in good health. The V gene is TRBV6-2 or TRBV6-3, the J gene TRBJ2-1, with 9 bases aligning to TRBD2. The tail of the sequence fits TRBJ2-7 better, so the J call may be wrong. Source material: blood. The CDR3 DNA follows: TGTGCCAGCACCCGGGCGGGGGGGTTCTACAATGAGCAGTACTTC. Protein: CASTRAGGFYNEQYF.